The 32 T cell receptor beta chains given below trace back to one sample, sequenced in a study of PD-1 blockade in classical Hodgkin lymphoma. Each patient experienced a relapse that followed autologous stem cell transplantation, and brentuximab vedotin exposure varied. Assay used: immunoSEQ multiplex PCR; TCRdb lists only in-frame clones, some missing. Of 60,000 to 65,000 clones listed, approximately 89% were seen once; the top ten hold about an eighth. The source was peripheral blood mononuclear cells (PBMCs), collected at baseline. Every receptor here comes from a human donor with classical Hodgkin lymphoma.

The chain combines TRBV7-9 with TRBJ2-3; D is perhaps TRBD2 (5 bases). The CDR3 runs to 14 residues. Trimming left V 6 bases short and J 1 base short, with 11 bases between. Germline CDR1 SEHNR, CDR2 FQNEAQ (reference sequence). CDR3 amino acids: CASRSRAGTDTQYF. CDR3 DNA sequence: TGTGCCAGCAGATCGAGGGCGGGCACAGATACGCAGTATTTT. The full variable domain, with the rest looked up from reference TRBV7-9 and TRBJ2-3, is DTGVSQNPRHKITKRGQNVTFRCDPISEHNRLYWYRQTLGQGPEFLTYFQNEAQLEKSRLLSDRFSAERPKGSFSTLEIQRTEQGDSAMYLCASRSRAGTDTQYFGPGTRLTVL.

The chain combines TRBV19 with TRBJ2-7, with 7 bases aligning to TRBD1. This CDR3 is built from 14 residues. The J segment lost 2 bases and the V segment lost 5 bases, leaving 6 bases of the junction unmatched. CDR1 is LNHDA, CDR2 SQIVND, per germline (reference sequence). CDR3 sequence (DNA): TGTGCCAGTAGTCCTCGGACAGGAGCCTACGAGCAGTACTTC. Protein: CASSPRTGAYEQYF.

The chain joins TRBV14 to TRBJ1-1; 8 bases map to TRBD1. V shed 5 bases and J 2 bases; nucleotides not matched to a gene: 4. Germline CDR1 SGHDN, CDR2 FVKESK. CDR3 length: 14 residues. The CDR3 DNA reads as TGTGCCAGCAGCGGGGACAGGAGAAACACTGAAGCTTTCTTT. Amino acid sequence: CASSGDRRNTEAFF.

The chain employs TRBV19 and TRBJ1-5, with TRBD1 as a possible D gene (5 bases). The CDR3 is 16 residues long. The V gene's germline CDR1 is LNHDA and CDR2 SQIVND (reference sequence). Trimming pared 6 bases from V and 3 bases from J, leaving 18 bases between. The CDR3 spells CASSFWEQGNNQPQHF. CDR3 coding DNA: TGTGCCAGTAGCTTCTGGGAGCAGGGAAACAATCAGCCCCAGCATTTT. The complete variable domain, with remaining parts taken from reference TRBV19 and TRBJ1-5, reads DGGITQSPKYLFRKEGQNVTLSCEQNLNHDAMYWYRQDPGQGLRLIYYSQIVNDFQKGDIAEGYSVSREKKESFPLTVTSAQKNPTAFYLCASSFWEQGNNQPQHFGDGTRLSIL.

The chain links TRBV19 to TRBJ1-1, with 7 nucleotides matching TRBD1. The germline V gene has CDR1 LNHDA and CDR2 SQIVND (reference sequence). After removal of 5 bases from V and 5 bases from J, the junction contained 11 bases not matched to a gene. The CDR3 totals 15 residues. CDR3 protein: CASSLIGGAGTEAFF. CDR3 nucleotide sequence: TGTGCCAGTAGTCTAATAGGGGGCGCGGGGACTGAAGCTTTCTTT. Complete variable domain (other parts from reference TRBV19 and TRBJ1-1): DGGITQSPKYLFRKEGQNVTLSCEQNLNHDAMYWYRQDPGQGLRLIYYSQIVNDFQKGDIAEGYSVSREKKESFPLTVTSAQKNPTAFYLCASSLIGGAGTEAFFGQGTRLTVV.

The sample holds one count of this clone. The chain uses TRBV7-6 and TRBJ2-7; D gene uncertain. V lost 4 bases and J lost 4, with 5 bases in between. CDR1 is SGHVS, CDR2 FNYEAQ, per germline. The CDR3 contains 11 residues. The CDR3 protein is CASSSQYEQYF. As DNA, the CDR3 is TGTGCCAGCAGCTCCCAATACGAGCAGTACTTC.

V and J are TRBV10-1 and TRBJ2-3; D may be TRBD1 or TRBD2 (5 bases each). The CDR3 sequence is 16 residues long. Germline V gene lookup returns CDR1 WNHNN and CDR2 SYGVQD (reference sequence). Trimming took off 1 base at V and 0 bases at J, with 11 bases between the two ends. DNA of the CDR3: TGCGCCAGCAGTGAGTGGGACGTCCTTAGCACAGATACGCAGTATTTT. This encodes CASSEWDVLSTDTQYF.

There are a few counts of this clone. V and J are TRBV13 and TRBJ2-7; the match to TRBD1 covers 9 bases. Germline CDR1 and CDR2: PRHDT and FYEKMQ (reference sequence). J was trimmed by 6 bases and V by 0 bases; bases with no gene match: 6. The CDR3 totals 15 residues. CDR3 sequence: CASSLGGTGFREQYF. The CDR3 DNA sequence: TGTGCCAGCAGCTTAGGAGGGACAGGGTTCCGCGAGCAGTACTTC.

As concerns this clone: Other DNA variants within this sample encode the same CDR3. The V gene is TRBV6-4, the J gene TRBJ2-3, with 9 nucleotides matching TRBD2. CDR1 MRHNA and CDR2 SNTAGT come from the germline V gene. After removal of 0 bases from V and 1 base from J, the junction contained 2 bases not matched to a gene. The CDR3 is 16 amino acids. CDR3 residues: CASSDSSGGGTDTQYF. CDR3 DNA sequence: TGTGCCAGCAGTGACTCTAGCGGGGGTGGCACAGATACGCAGTATTTT.

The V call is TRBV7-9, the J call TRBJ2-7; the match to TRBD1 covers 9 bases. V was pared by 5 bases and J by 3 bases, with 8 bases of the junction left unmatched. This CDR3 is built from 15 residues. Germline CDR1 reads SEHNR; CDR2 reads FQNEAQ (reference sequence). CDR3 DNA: TGTGCCAGCAGCCTGACCGGGACAGGGAACTACGAGCAGTACTTC. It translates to CASSLTGTGNYEQYF.

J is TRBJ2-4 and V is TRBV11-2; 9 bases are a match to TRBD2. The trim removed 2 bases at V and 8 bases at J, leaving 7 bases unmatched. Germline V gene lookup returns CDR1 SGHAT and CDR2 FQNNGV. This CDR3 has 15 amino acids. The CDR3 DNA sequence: TGTGCCAGCAGCTTAATAGGCGGGGGGGCTGACATTCAGTACTTC. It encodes CASSLIGGGADIQYF.

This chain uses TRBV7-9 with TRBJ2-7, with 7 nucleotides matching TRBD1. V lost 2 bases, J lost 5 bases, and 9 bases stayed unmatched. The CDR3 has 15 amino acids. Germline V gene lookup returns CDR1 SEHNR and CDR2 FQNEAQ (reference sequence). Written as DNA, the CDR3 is TGTGCCAGCAGCTTAATGGGACAAGGGGGCAACGAGCAGTACTTC. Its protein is CASSLMGQGGNEQYF.

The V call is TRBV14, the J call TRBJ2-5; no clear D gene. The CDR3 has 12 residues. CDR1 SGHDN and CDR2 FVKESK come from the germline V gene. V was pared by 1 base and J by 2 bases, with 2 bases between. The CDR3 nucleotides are TGTGCCAGCAGCCAAGTACAAGAGACCCAGTACTTC. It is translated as CASSQVQETQYF.

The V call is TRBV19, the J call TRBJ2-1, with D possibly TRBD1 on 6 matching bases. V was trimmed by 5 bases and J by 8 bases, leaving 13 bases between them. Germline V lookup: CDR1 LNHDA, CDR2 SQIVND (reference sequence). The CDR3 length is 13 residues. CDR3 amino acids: CASSGHRVDEQFF. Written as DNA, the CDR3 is TGTGCCAGTAGTGGCCACAGGGTTGATGAGCAGTTCTTC. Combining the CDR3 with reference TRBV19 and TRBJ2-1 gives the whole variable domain DGGITQSPKYLFRKEGQNVTLSCEQNLNHDAMYWYRQDPGQGLRLIYYSQIVNDFQKGDIAEGYSVSREKKESFPLTVTSAQKNPTAFYLCASSGHRVDEQFFGPGTRLTVL.

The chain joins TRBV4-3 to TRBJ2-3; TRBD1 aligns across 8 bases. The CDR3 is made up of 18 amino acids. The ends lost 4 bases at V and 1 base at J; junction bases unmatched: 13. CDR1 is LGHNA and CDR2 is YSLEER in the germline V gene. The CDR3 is CASSRGAMAGGGTDTQYF. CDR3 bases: TGCGCCAGCAGCCGGGGGGCGATGGCAGGGGGCGGCACAGATACGCAGTATTTT.

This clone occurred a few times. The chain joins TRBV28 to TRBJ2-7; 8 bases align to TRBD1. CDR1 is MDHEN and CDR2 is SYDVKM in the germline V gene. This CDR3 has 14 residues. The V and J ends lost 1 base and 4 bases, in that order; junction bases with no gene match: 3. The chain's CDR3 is CASSLYRGFYEQYF. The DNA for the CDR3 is TGTGCCAGCAGTTTATACAGGGGGTTTTACGAGCAGTACTTC.

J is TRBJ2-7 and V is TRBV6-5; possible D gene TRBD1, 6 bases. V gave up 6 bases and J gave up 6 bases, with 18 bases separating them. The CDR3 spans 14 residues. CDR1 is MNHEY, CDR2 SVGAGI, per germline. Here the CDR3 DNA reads TGTGCCAGCAGGGATGGACAGCCTATCGGCGAGCAGTACTTC. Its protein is CASRDGQPIGEQYF.

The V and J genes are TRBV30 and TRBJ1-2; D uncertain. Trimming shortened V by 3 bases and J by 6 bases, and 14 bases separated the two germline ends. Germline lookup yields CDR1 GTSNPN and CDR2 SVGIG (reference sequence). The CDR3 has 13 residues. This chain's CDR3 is CAWSADGLDGYTF. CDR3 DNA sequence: TGTGCCTGGAGCGCGGACGGGCTGGATGGCTACACCTTC.

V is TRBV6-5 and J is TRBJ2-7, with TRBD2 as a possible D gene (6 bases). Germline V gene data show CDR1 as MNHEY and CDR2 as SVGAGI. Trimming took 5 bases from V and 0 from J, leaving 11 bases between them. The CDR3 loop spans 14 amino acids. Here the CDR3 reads CASSRDGSSYEQYF. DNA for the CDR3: TGTGCCAGCAGTCGGGACGGGAGCTCCTACGAGCAGTACTTC.

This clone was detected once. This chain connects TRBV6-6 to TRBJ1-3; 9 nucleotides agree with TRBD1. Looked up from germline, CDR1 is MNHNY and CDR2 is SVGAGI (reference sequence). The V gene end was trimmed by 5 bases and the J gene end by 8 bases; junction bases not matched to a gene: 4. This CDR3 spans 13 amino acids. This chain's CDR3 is CASSRDRADTIYF. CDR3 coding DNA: TGTGCCAGCAGTCGGGACAGGGCAGACACCATATATTTT.

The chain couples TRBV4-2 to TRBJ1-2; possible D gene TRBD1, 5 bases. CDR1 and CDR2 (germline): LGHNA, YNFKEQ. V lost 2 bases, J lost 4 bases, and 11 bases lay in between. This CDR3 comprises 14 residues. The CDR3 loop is CASSQYWGSYGYTF. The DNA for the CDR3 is TGTGCCAGCAGCCAATATTGGGGGTCCTATGGCTACACCTTC.

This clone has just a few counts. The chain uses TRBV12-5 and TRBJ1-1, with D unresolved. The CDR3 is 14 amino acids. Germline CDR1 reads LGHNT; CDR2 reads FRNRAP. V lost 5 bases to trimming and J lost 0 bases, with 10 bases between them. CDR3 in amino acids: CASGPSHLNTEAFF. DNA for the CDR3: TGTGCTAGTGGTCCCTCCCACTTGAACACTGAAGCTTTCTTT.

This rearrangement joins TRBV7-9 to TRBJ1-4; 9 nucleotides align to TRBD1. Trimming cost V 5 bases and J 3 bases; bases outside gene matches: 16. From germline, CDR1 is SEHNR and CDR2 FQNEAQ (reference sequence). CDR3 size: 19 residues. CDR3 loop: CASSGRDRESSFANEKLFF. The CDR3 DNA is TGTGCCAGCAGCGGAAGGGACAGGGAATCGAGTTTTGCTAATGAAAAACTGTTTTTT.

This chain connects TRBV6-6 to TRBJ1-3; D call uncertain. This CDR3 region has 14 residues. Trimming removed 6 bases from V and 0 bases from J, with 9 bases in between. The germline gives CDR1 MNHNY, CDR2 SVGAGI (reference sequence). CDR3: CASRQQSSGNTIYF. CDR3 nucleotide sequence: TGTGCCAGCAGACAACAGAGCTCTGGAAACACCATATATTTT.

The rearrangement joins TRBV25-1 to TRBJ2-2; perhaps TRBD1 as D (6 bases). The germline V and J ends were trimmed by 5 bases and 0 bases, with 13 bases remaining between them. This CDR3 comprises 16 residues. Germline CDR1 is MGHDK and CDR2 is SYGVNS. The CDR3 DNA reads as TGTGCCAGCAGTCCCCGGACAGCCGCGAACACCGGGGAGCTGTTTTTT. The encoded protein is CASSPRTAANTGELFF.

CDR3 nucleotides: TGTGCCAGCAGCTATGGGACTCCGGACTACGAGCAGTACTTC. Translated: CASSYGTPDYEQYF. The chain links TRBV11-2 to TRBJ2-7, with D tentatively TRBD2 (6 bases). This CDR3 comprises 14 residues. Germline values: CDR1 SGHAT, CDR2 FQNNGV. Deletions cut 4 bases from V and 3 bases from J, with 13 bases between.

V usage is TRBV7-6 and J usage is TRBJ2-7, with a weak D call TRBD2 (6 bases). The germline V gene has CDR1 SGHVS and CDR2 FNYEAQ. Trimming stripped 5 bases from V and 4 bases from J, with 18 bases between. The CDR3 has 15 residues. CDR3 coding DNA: TGTGCCAGCAGCAGCGGAGGAGGGGTGGGGTACGAGCAGTACTTC. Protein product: CASSSGGGVGYEQYF.

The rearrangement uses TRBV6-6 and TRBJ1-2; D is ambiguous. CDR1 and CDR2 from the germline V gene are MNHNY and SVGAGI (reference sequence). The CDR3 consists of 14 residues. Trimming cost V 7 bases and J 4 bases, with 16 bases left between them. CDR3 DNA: TGTGCCAGCACCCAAAGCTTTCCGGGCTATGGCTACACCTTC. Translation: CASTQSFPGYGYTF.

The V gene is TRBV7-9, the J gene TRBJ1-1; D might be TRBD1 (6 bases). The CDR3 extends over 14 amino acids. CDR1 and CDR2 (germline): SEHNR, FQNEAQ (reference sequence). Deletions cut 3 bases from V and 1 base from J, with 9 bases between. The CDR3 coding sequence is TGTGCCAGCAGCTTGGACAGTGCGAACACTGAAGCTTTCTTT. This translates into CASSLDSANTEAFF.

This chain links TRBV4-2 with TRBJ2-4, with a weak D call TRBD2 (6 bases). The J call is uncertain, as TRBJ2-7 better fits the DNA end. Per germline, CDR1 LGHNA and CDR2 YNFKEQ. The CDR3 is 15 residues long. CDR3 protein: CASSLTSPAGDEQYF. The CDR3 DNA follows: TGTGCCAGCAGCCTCACTAGCCCTGCCGGGGACGAGCAGTACTTC.

The CDR3 sequence: CASTGTSATGELFF. In nucleotides, the CDR3 is TGTGCCAGCACCGGGACTAGCGCCACCGGGGAGCTGTTTTTT. The V and J genes are TRBV9 and TRBJ2-2, with 10 nucleotides matching TRBD2. The V gene's germline CDR1 is SGDLS and CDR2 YYNGEE. This CDR3 region has 14 residues. J was trimmed by 4 bases and V by 6 bases; bases with no gene match: 3.

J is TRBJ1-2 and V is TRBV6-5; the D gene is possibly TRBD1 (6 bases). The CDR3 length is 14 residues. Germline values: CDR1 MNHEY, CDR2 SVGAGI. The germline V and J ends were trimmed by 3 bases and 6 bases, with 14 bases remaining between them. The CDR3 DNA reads TGTGCCAGCAGTTATGGTCCGGGGGGGCATGGCTACACCTTC. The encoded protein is CASSYGPGGHGYTF.